The source of this T cell receptor (beta chain) is a study of post-analysis software for immune sequencing data. Findings and limits, study-wide: There were a few TRBV segments more frequent in patients than controls, and TRBV5-6, TRBV5-1 and TRBV20-1 were among them.

Regarding this clonotype: What it binds is not known.

Unique molecular identifiers were built into the TCR beta cDNA libraries. One entry per CDR3 protein results from TCRdb running MiXCR on the PCR reads. The sample yields hundreds of thousands of distinct CDR3 sequences, more than 50% seen once. CDR1 MDHEN and CDR2 SYDVKM come from the germline V gene. The V end was cut by 2 bases, the J end by 1 base, with 9 bases between. The CDR3 runs 16 residues. J is TRBJ2-6 and V is TRBV28, with unresolved D. Sequences were obtained from blood. This receptor was obtained from a girl aged 2-9 years with multiple sclerosis. The CDR3 bases are TGTGCCAGCAGTTTACCACCACGGTCTGGGGCCAACGTCCTGACTTTC. Translation: CASSLPPRSGANVLTF.